Included here is one T cell receptor beta chain sequence, with context. This specimen comes from a study of blood T cell repertoires in COVID-19. Study overall: The United States, Italy and Spain supplied acute and convalescent COVID-19 samples. T cells, B-cell-depleted T cells, or PBMCs provided the cDNA or gDNA that served as material.

CDR3 length equals 12 residues. CDR1 is MNHEY, CDR2 SMNVEV, per germline (reference sequence). The V end lost 6 bases, the J end lost 5 bases, and 5 bases lay between the germline ends. In the original workflow: Amplifying reference gene primers gave estimates of nucleated cell counts. TCRdb's copy holds only in-frame clones and misses some; the assay was immunoSEQ multiplex PCR. That table furnishes V, J and clone size, whereas the DNA furnished D and trimming. This sample has 250,000 to 300,000 clones, with 75% to 90% found just once. V gene TRBV27 combines with J gene TRBJ1-6; D is unclear. The TCR comes from a man in his forties with acute or convalescent COVID-19. Specimen: peripheral blood. In DNA form, the CDR3 reads TGTGCCAGCAGGTTTAATAATTCACCCCTCCACTTT. The encoded protein is CASRFNNSPLHF.